This TCR beta chain appears in the sequencing data of a study of CD8 T cells in ankylosing spondylitis. Quantitative 5'-RACE was performed with molecular barcodes, and it yielded the TCR beta libraries. TCRdb reanalysed the 5' RACE reads using MiXCR and keeps one entry per CDR3 protein. There are fewer than 550,000 distinct CDR3 sequences in the sample; about 5.4% occur only once, and 3% to 4% lies in the top ten. The ends lost 8 bases at V and 3 bases at J; junction bases unmatched: 9. The CDR3 runs 15 residues. The V gene's germline CDR1 is SGHTA and CDR2 FQGNSA. This clonotype was seen repeatedly, ten times or more. What it binds is not known. Study findings and constraints: Prior literature has documented some motif variants in synovial fluid and blood from reactive arthritis. The clones that were linked to disease were reported to be significantly enriched in matched synovial fluid samples from ankylosing spondylitis patients. Made up of fewer than 10 highly homologous variants, a TCR beta motif appeared characteristic of ankylosing spondylitis blood.

Sequencing used blood, either unsorted or a sorted T cell fraction (not recorded which). The TCR originated in a male donor with ankylosing spondylitis. The rearrangement links TRBV7-2 to TRBJ2-3; TRBD2 agrees at 9 bases. CDR3 sequence reads: CASSRVSGSTDTQYF. The CDR3 DNA follows: TGTGCCAGCTCCCGTGTTAGCGGGAGTACAGATACGCAGTATTTT.